Shown below are 17 T cell receptor beta chains from a single sample sequenced in a study of T cell repertoires in cytomegalovirus infection. TCRdb re-derived calls from the reads in MiXCR, one entry per CDR3 protein. The data contain 160,000 or so distinct CDR3 sequences, roughly a quarter of them seen just once; the ten biggest clones take up approximately 9.9%. Material for sequencing was PBMCs. These receptors were obtained from a human donor in good health (CMV status not recorded). Some clones in this sample may be carry-over from other donors' samples.

This clonotype has only a few counts. The genes are TRBV7-2 and TRBJ2-2, with 10 bases lining up with TRBD1. V gave up 5 bases and J gave up 4 bases; unmatched junction bases: 4. The germline V gene encodes CDR1 SGHTA and CDR2 FQGNSA. The CDR3 extends over 15 amino acids. In DNA form, the CDR3 reads TGTGCCAGCAGCCGACAGGGGGCGGGCACCGGGGAGCTGTTTTTT. It translates to CASSRQGAGTGELFF.

The chain links TRBV7-2 to TRBJ2-7; perhaps TRBD1 as D (5 bases). Trimming left V 5 bases short and J 4 bases short, with 18 bases between. Germline V lookup: CDR1 SGHTA, CDR2 FQGNSA. The CDR3 runs 15 residues. This CDR3 reads CASSPRKQVRYEQYF. For the CDR3, the DNA is TGTGCCAGCAGCCCCAGAAAACAGGTTAGGTACGAGCAGTACTTC.

This chain joins TRBV4-3 and TRBJ2-7, with D perhaps matching TRBD2 (6 bases). The CDR3 covers 13 residues. Germline V gene data show CDR1 as LGHNA and CDR2 as YSLEER. Trimming pared 4 bases from V and 3 bases from J, leaving 10 bases between. CDR3 in DNA: TGCGCCAGCAGCCGCGGGACTGGCTACGAGCAGTACTTC. Its translation is CASSRGTGYEQYF.

This clonotype came up a few times. The rearrangement joins TRBV28 to TRBJ1-1; D unclear. The CDR3 loop spans 17 amino acids. In germline, CDR1 is MDHEN, CDR2 SYDVKM. Trimming pared 2 bases from V and 1 base from J, leaving 17 bases between. In DNA, the CDR3 is TGTGCCAGCAGTTTAGAAATACACCGAGGGAGGAACACTGAAGCTTTCTTT. Residues: CASSLEIHRGRNTEAFF.

The chain couples TRBV19 to TRBJ2-7; D gene uncertain. Germline V gives CDR1 LNHDA, CDR2 SQIVND (reference sequence). Deletions cut 4 bases from V and 0 bases from J, with 7 bases between. The CDR3 is 13 amino acids. The CDR3 DNA reads as TGTGCCAGTAGTAATGACAACTCCTACGAGCAGTACTTC. It encodes CASSNDNSYEQYF.

The chain is built from TRBV25-1 and TRBJ2-1; no definite D call. This CDR3 spans 15 amino acids. V shed 3 bases and J shed 5 bases, with 14 bases lying between them. Germline loops: CDR1 MGHDK, CDR2 SYGVNS. The CDR3 DNA sequence: TGTGCCAGCAGTGATGGCCTAGTGCGGAACAATGAGCAGTTCTTC. Translating gives CASSDGLVRNNEQFF.

The gene calls are TRBV6-2 or TRBV6-3 and TRBJ2-1; 7 bases match TRBD2. The germline V gene encodes CDR1 MNHEY and CDR2 SVGEGT. The CDR3 loop spans 16 amino acids. V was clipped by 0 bases and J by 1 base; unmatched bases: 3. CDR3 bases: TGTGCCAGCAGTTACTCTGCTAGCGGTTCCTACAATGAGCAGTTCTTC. Translating gives CASSYSASGSYNEQFF.

This clonotype has only a few counts. J is TRBJ2-7 and V is TRBV7-2, with 12 bases identical to TRBD2. This CDR3 is 16 amino acids long. V was clipped by 1 base and J by 5 bases; unmatched bases: 6. Germline CDR1 is SGHTA and CDR2 is FQGNSA. The CDR3, as DNA: TGTGCCAGCAGCTTAGAAAGGCTAGCGGGGGGGGACGAGCAGTACTTC. Translation gives CASSLERLAGGDEQYF. The entire variable domain, with the rest obtained from reference TRBV7-2 and TRBJ2-7, is as follows: GAGVSQSPSNKVTEKGKDVELRCDPISGHTALYWYRQSLGQGLEFLIYFQGNSAPDKSGLPSDRFSAERTGGSVSTLTIQRTQQEDSAVYLCASSLERLAGGDEQYFGPGTRLTVT.

The count of this clonotype is one. CDR3 in amino acids: CASSNQGFENTEAFF. In DNA form, the CDR3 reads TGTGCCAGCTCTAACCAGGGGTTCGAGAACACTGAAGCTTTCTTT. V and J are TRBV18 and TRBJ1-1, with TRBD1 as a possible D gene (6 bases). Germline CDR1 reads KGHSH; CDR2 reads LQKENI. The CDR3 runs 15 residues. V was cut by 6 bases and J by 1 base, with 15 bases left in between.

This clonotype was observed many times. V usage is TRBV12-3 or TRBV12-4 and J usage is TRBJ2-5; D is possibly TRBD1 or TRBD2 (5 bases each). The CDR3 extends over 17 amino acids. V lost 3 bases to trimming and J lost 2 bases, with 19 bases between them. CDR3 in DNA: TGTGCCAGCAGTTTGGGCCCATCCGGGACGGTACAAGAGACCCAGTACTTC. This encodes CASSLGPSGTVQETQYF.

This chain uses TRBV10-2 with TRBJ2-7; the D is unclear. The germline V and J ends were trimmed by 2 bases and 2 bases, with 7 bases remaining between them. This CDR3 is built from 13 residues. Per the germline V gene, CDR1 is WSHSY and CDR2 is SAAADI. The CDR3 DNA reads as TGCGCCAGCAGTGAGGACACCACCTACGAGCAGTACTTC. Protein product: CASSEDTTYEQYF.

In its sample, this clonotype was seen once. The genes are TRBV5-1 and TRBJ2-3; D gene ambiguous. CDR1 is SGHRS and CDR2 is YFSETQ in the germline V gene. This CDR3 comprises 15 residues. Trimming pared 1 base from V and 2 bases from J, leaving 11 bases between. CDR3 DNA sequence: TGCGCCAGCAGCTTGTTTCCCGGGTTCACAGATACGCAGTATTTT. This translates into CASSLFPGFTDTQYF.

The chain recombines TRBV20-1 with TRBJ1-1; 10 positions match TRBD1. The V and J ends lost 3 bases and 7 bases, in that order; junction bases with no gene match: 8. This CDR3 spans 14 amino acids. Germline V gene lookup returns CDR1 DFQATT and CDR2 SNEGSKA (reference sequence). CDR3 loop: CSARRQGAIYEAFF. CDR3 sequence (DNA): TGCAGTGCTAGGAGACAGGGGGCTATTTATGAAGCTTTCTTT.

This clonotype came up a few times. The V call is TRBV6-6, the J call TRBJ2-3; D gene ambiguous. Germline V gene lookup returns CDR1 MNHNY and CDR2 SVGAGI (reference sequence). Trimming cost V 2 bases and J 0 bases, with 12 bases left between them. The length of the CDR3 is 16 residues. The CDR3 DNA follows: TGTGCCAGCAGTTACGGGCCGGCGGCAAGCACAGATACGCAGTATTTT. Its translation is CASSYGPAASTDTQYF.

The rearrangement uses TRBV27 and TRBJ2-7; weak D call: TRBD2 (5 bases). The CDR3 is 13 amino acids. CDR1 and CDR2 (germline): MNHEY, SMNVEV (reference sequence). The V end lost 6 bases, the J end lost 2 bases, and 11 bases lay between the germline ends. This CDR3 reads CASSANGAYEQYF. Written as DNA, the CDR3 is TGTGCCAGCAGCGCAAACGGGGCCTACGAGCAGTACTTC.

This sequence joins TRBV28 and TRBJ2-7, with TRBD1 as a possible D gene (6 bases). V was pared by 8 bases and J by 0 bases, with 20 bases between. The germline V gene encodes CDR1 MDHEN and CDR2 SYDVKM. The length of the CDR3 is 16 residues. CDR3 amino acids: CASVREQGANSYEQYF. In DNA form, the CDR3 reads TGTGCCAGCGTTCGGGAACAGGGCGCCAACTCCTACGAGCAGTACTTC.

The CDR3 sequence: CASSPQAGPYEQYF. CDR3 nucleotides: TGTGCCAGCAGTCCCCAGGCGGGGCCCTACGAGCAGTACTTC. The rearrangement joins TRBV6-8 to TRBJ2-7, with TRBD2 as a possible D gene (6 bases). CDR1 is MNHGY, CDR2 SAAAGT, per germline. The CDR3 contains 14 residues. V lost 5 bases and J 2 bases, leaving 13 bases between the germline ends.